This T cell receptor (beta chain) was recorded in a study of blood T cell repertoires in COVID-19. The data were produced by immunoSEQ multiplex PCR, yet TCRdb's version contains in-frame clones alone and is incomplete. The table shows around 200,000 clones, with approximately 87% occurring only once. This CDR3 comprises 17 residues. The ends lost 5 bases at V and 3 bases at J; junction bases unmatched: 8. Germline CDR1 and CDR2: SGHRS and YFSETQ. The chain is built from TRBV5-1 and TRBJ2-6, with 10 bases aligning to TRBD1. The origin of this receptor is a man in his 60s who had recovered from COVID-19. What was sequenced was peripheral blood. The CDR3 DNA reads as TGCGCCAGCAGTTCGGGACAGGGGTTCGGTGGGGCCAACGTCCTGACTTTC. Translated: CASSSGQGFGGANVLTF. Drawing the rest from reference TRBV5-1 and TRBJ2-6, the complete variable domain is KAGVTQTPRYLIKTRGQQVTLSCSPISGHRSVSWYQQTPGQGLQFLFEYFSETQRNKGNFPGRFSGRQFSNSRSEMNVSTLELGDSALYLCASSSGQGFGGANVLTFGAGSRLTVL.